The present T cell receptor (beta chain) was sequenced within a study of OX40 agonist ivuxolimab in advanced cancers. Some clones are missing from TCRdb's copy, which holds only in-frame ones; the method was immunoSEQ multiplex PCR. The data contain some 30,000 clones, more than 75% of them singletons. This clone was seen a handful of times. Researchers took blood at baseline, on cycle 4 day 1, and on cycle 7 day 1. The CDR3 has 16 amino acids. Deletions cut 3 bases from V and 4 bases from J, with 19 bases between. Per germline, CDR1 SGDLS and CDR2 YYNGEE. The sequence was obtained from an adult with an advanced solid tumor such as melanoma, head and neck, liver or kidney cancer. V is TRBV9 and J is TRBJ2-5, with D tentatively TRBD2 (7 bases). The source was CD4+ or CD8+ T cells sorted from blood, collected in a trial of the OX40 agonist ivuxolimab. CDR3 residues: CASSAGGGWVGETQYF. The CDR3 DNA sequence: TGTGCCAGCAGCGCTGGGGGGGGCTGGGTTGGAGAGACCCAGTACTTC.